The 9 T cell receptor beta chains below come from one sample, sequenced in a study of cytomegalovirus exposure and HLA in healthy donors. Vbeta (60) and Jbeta (13) primers were used in the PCR. Data came from immunoSEQ multiplex PCR; TCRdb stores just in-frame clones and leaves some out. The sample has about 200,000 clones, 75% to 85% seen once. Sequenced material: PBMCs. These receptors were collected from a male donor in good health and CMV-seropositive.

The chain is built from TRBV29-1 and TRBJ1-1; D might be TRBD1 (5 bases). Between the trimmed V and J ends, which lost 6 bases and 3 bases, there was a span of 20 bases. The germline V gene encodes CDR1 SQVTM and CDR2 ANQGSEA. This CDR3 contains 15 residues. CDR3 bases: TGCAGCGTGTTGGGCTCCAGGGTTCTGTACACTGAAGCTTTCTTT. Amino acids: CSVLGSRVLYTEAFF.

The V gene is TRBV11-3, the J gene TRBJ2-7; 9 nucleotides line up with TRBD2. J gave up 6 bases and V 0 bases, and 0 bases lay outside the gene matches. CDR1 and CDR2 from the germline V gene are SGHNT and YENEEA. CDR3 size: 13 residues. The CDR3 DNA sequence: TGTGCCAGCAGCTTAGATAGCGGGGGCGAGCAGTACTTC. It translates to CASSLDSGGEQYF.

This chain uses TRBV18 with TRBJ1-1, with D tentatively TRBD1 (5 bases). This CDR3 region has 15 residues. CDR1 and CDR2 from the germline V gene are KGHSH and LQKENI. The V end was cut by 2 bases, the J end by 3 bases, with 13 bases between. In nucleotides, the CDR3 is TGTGCCAGCTCACCATCAATAGGGGTGTACACTGAAGCTTTCTTT. Amino acids: CASSPSIGVYTEAFF.

The V call is TRBV19, the J call TRBJ1-5; TRBD1 matches at 7 bases. This CDR3 has 15 residues. Trimming at V came to 5 bases and at J to 5 bases, leaving 9 bases not matched to a gene. The germline CDR1 and CDR2 sequences are LNHDA and SQIVND (reference sequence). The CDR3 region is CASSFLGQAHQPQHF. The CDR3 nucleotides are TGTGCCAGTAGTTTCCTAGGACAGGCCCATCAGCCCCAGCATTTT. The full variable domain, completed using reference TRBV19 and TRBJ1-5, is DGGITQSPKYLFRKEGQNVTLSCEQNLNHDAMYWYRQDPGQGLRLIYYSQIVNDFQKGDIAEGYSVSREKKESFPLTVTSAQKNPTAFYLCASSFLGQAHQPQHFGDGTRLSIL.

The chain joins TRBV9 to TRBJ2-1; 9 bases are a match to TRBD2. Per germline, CDR1 SGDLS and CDR2 YYNGEE. This CDR3 contains 18 residues. V gave up 3 bases and J gave up 5 bases; unmatched junction bases: 15. This CDR3 reads CASSAPLLAGRTHNEQFF. CDR3 nucleotide sequence: TGTGCCAGCAGCGCACCCTTACTAGCGGGTCGGACTCACAATGAGCAGTTCTTC.

The chain uses TRBV2 and TRBJ2-7, with 7 bases that match TRBD2. The V and J ends lost 4 bases and 4 bases, in that order; junction bases with no gene match: 7. Germline V gene data show CDR1 as SNHLY and CDR2 as FYNNEI. This CDR3 region has 14 residues. The CDR3 DNA is TGTGCCAGCAGTGTGGGGACTACCCCTTACGAGCAGTACTTC. The encoded protein is CASSVGTTPYEQYF.

The chain links TRBV6-6 to TRBJ2-3, with a tentative D call TRBD2 (7 bases). Per germline, CDR1 MNHNY and CDR2 SVGAGI (reference sequence). The V end lost 6 bases, the J end lost 6 bases, and 13 bases lay between the germline ends. The CDR3 runs to 13 residues. CDR3 sequence: CASRWGGMDTQYF. DNA for the CDR3: TGTGCCAGCAGGTGGGGGGGCATGGATACGCAGTATTTT.

This sequence joins TRBV4-3 and TRBJ1-4, with TRBD1 identical over 7 bases. This CDR3 is 16 amino acids long. V shed 0 bases and J 7 bases; nucleotides not matched to a gene: 8. Germline CDR1 is LGHNA and CDR2 is YSLEER. The chain's CDR3 is CASSQDLWTGSEKLFF. CDR3 DNA sequence: TGCGCCAGCAGCCAAGATCTATGGACAGGTTCTGAAAAACTGTTTTTT.

The chain is built from TRBV6-5 and TRBJ2-1; 7 nucleotides match TRBD2. Unmatched junction bases numbered 4, after V lost 5 bases and J lost 0 bases. The CDR3 length is 15 residues. Germline V lookup: CDR1 MNHEY, CDR2 SVGAGI. The CDR3: CASSPRTSSYNEQFF. CDR3 in DNA: TGTGCCAGCAGTCCAAGGACTAGCTCCTACAATGAGCAGTTCTTC.